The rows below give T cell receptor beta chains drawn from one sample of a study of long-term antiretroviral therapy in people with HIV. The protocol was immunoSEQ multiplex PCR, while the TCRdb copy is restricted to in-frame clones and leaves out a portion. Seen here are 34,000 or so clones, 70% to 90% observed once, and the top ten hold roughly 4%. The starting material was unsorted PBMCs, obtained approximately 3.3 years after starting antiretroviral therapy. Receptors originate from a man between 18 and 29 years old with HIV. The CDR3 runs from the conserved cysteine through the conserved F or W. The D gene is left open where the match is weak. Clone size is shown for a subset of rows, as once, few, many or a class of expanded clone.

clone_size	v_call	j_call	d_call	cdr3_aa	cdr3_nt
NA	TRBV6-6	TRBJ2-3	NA	CASSYEVAESTDTQYF	TGTGCCAGCAGTTACGAGGTAGCGGAAAGCACAGATACGCAGTATTTT
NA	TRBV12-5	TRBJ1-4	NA	CASGIHGGLQKLFF	TGTGCTAGTGGAATTCATGGGGGGCTTCAAAAACTGTTTTTT
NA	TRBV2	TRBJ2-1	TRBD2	CASSARTSGQQFF	TGTGCCAGCAGTGCCCGGACTAGCGGGCAGCAGTTCTTC
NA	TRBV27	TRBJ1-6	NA	CASRSSYNSPLHF	TGTGCCAGCAGGAGCTCCTATAATTCACCCCTCCACTTT
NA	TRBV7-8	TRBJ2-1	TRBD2	CASSLAGGFSYNEQFF	TGTGCCAGCAGCTTAGCGGGAGGGTTCTCCTACAATGAGCAGTTCTTC
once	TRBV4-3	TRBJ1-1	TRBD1	CASSLHQTGINTEAFF	TGCGCCAGCAGCCTGCATCAGACAGGGATCAACACTGAAGCTTTCTTT
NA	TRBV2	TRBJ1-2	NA	CASSEWGGKYGYTF	TGTGCCAGCAGTGAATGGGGGGGAAAATATGGCTACACCTTC
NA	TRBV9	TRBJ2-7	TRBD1	CASSPGTGTYEQYF	TGTGCCAGCAGTCCCGGGACAGGGACCTACGAGCAGTACTTC
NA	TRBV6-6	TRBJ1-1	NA	CASSLNLGDTEAFF	TGTGCCAGCAGTCTCAACCTGGGGGACACTGAAGCTTTCTTT
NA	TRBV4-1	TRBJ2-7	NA	CASSQEEGREQYF	TGCGCCAGCAGCCAAGAAGAGGGTCGGGAGCAGTACTTC
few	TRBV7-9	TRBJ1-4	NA	CASSQIVEEKLFF	TGTGCCAGCAGCCAAATAGTGGAGGAAAAACTGTTTTTT
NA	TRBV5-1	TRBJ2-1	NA	CASSPSGQTYNEQFF	TGCGCCAGCAGCCCGAGCGGGCAGACCTACAATGAGCAGTTCTTC
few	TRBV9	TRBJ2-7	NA	CASSDTDRGVSSYEQYF	TGTGCCAGCAGCGATACGGATCGAGGGGTGTCATCCTACGAGCAGTACTTC
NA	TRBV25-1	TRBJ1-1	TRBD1	CASVGWTGQNTEAFF	TGTGCCAGCGTAGGTTGGACAGGCCAAAACACTGAAGCTTTCTTT
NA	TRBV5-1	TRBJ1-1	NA	CASSLGVSMNTEAFF	TGCGCCAGCAGCTTGGGGGTGTCGATGAACACTGAAGCTTTCTTT
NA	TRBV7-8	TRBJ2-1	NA	CASSLGWGNEQFF	TGTGCCAGCAGCTTAGGGTGGGGGAATGAGCAGTTCTTC
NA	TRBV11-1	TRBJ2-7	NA	CASSRQSSYEQYF	TGTGCCAGCAGCCGTCAAAGCTCCTACGAGCAGTACTTC
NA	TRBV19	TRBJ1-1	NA	CASSIRRVTEAFF	TGTGCCAGTAGTATCCGCCGGGTGACTGAAGCTTTCTTT
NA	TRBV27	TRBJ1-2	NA	CASSLGGPYGYTF	TGTGCCAGCAGTTTAGGGGGCCCCTATGGCTACACCTTC
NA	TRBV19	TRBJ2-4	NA	CASSIAGGRRAKNIQYF	TGTGCCAGTAGTATAGCGGGGGGCAGGAGGGCCAAAAACATTCAGTACTTC
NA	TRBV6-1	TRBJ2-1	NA	CASSASGLGNEQFF	TGTGCCAGCAGTGCTTCAGGGTTGGGGAATGAGCAGTTCTTC
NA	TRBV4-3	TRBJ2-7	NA	CASSQAHFSSYEQYF	TGCGCCAGCAGCCAAGCACACTTTAGCTCCTACGAGCAGTACTTC
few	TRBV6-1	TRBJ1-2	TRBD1	CASSEALGQWNYGYTF	TGTGCCAGCAGTGAGGCCCTGGGACAGTGGAACTATGGCTACACCTTC